One and the same sample provided the 20 T cell receptor beta chains below, sequenced in a study of blood T cell repertoires in COVID-19. TCRdb's table, derived via immunoSEQ multiplex PCR, lists solely in-frame clones and lacks some. The table records about 49,000 clones, 90% to 95% of them present only once. Input material: peripheral blood. The receptors here all came from a human donor in a cohort sampled during active COVID-19.

The J gene is TRBJ2-5, the V gene TRBV14, with 8 bases lining up with TRBD1. J lost 1 base, V lost 1 base, and 2 bases had no gene match. The CDR3 contains 15 residues. Germline V gives CDR1 SGHDN, CDR2 FVKESK. CDR3 in DNA: TGTGCCAGCAGCCAAGGGACAGGGCTCCAAGAGACCCAGTACTTC. Translation: CASSQGTGLQETQYF.

V is TRBV5-8 and J is TRBJ1-1, with D perhaps matching TRBD1 (5 bases). The germline gives CDR1 SGHTS, CDR2 YDEGEE. CDR3 size: 14 residues. Trimming took 4 bases from V and 3 from J, leaving 13 bases between them. The CDR3 is CASSVGDRYTEAFF. DNA for the CDR3: TGTGCCAGCAGCGTCGGAGACAGATACACTGAAGCTTTCTTT.

The chain couples TRBV7-9 to TRBJ1-2; D not resolved. V was pared by 1 base and J by 1 base, with 7 bases between. The CDR3 sequence is 14 residues long. Germline V CDR1 and CDR2: SEHNR, FQNEAQ (reference sequence). The CDR3 DNA sequence: TGTGCCAGCAGCTTAGTAGCCCTTAACTATGGCTACACCTTC. Translated, it gives CASSLVALNYGYTF.

V usage is TRBV5-4 and J usage is TRBJ2-1, with 7 positions matching TRBD1. CDR3 length equals 14 residues. The germline gives CDR1 SGHNT, CDR2 YYREEE (reference sequence). V lost 3 bases and J lost 4; bases outside the gene matches: 4. For the CDR3, the DNA is TGTGCCAGCAGCTACCGGGACAGATACAATGAGCAGTTCTTC. It codes for CASSYRDRYNEQFF.

A few counts support this clone. This chain uses TRBV7-9 with TRBJ2-7, with D possibly being TRBD2 (5 bases). CDR1 is SEHNR, CDR2 FQNEAQ, per germline (reference sequence). The V gene lost 3 bases and the J gene lost 4 bases, with 7 bases spanning the gap. The CDR3 contains 12 residues. In DNA form, the CDR3 reads TGTGCCAGCAGCTTCCCGGGGTACGAGCAGTACTTC. It codes for CASSFPGYEQYF.

The gene calls are TRBV18 and TRBJ2-2; TRBD1 aligns across 8 bases. The germline CDR1 and CDR2 sequences are KGHSH and LQKENI. The CDR3 runs to 15 residues. V lost 6 bases and J lost 4; bases outside the gene matches: 7. In nucleotides, the CDR3 is TGTGCCAGCTCGTCGACAGGGGAAGGCACCGGGGAGCTGTTTTTT. It specifies CASSSTGEGTGELFF.

The V gene is TRBV28, the J gene TRBJ1-1, with 7 bases lining up with TRBD1. The J segment lost 1 base and the V segment lost 5 bases, leaving 4 bases of the junction unmatched. Per germline, CDR1 MDHEN and CDR2 SYDVKM. The CDR3 contains 14 residues. This CDR3 reads CASSEGAENTEAFF. The CDR3 coding sequence is TGTGCCAGCAGTGAGGGGGCGGAGAACACTGAAGCTTTCTTT.

The chain is built from TRBV19 and TRBJ1-5; possibly TRBD1 for D (5 bases). V was pared by 10 bases and J by 0 bases, with 16 bases between. Per germline, CDR1 LNHDA and CDR2 SQIVND (reference sequence). This CDR3 is built from 15 residues. The CDR3 sequence is CATGTADYSNQPQHF. DNA of the CDR3: TGTGCCACGGGGACTGCGGATTATAGCAATCAGCCCCAGCATTTT.

This rearrangement joins TRBV7-9 to TRBJ2-3; D call uncertain. Germline V CDR1 and CDR2: SEHNR, FQNEAQ (reference sequence). V gave up 5 bases and J gave up 2 bases, with 14 bases separating them. The CDR3 is 15 residues long. This CDR3 reads CASSPTRVVTDTQYF. CDR3 bases: TGTGCCAGCAGCCCAACCCGAGTGGTCACAGATACGCAGTATTTT. Together with reference TRBV7-9 and TRBJ2-3, the CDR3 gives the full variable domain: DTGVSQNPRHKITKRGQNVTFRCDPISEHNRLYWYRQTLGQGPEFLTYFQNEAQLEKSRLLSDRFSAERPKGSFSTLEIQRTEQGDSAMYLCASSPTRVVTDTQYFGPGTRLTVL.

V is TRBV9 and J is TRBJ2-1; D remains unclear. Germline CDR1 is SGDLS and CDR2 is YYNGEE. The V and J ends lost 0 bases and 1 base respectively, with 11 bases between them. The CDR3 runs to 16 residues. Written as DNA, the CDR3 is TGTGCCAGCAGCGTAGCCAGCAGGAAGTCCTACAATGAGCAGTTCTTC. This translates into CASSVASRKSYNEQFF.

V gene TRBV4-3 combines with J gene TRBJ2-5, with 11 bases matching TRBD2. The V segment lost 0 bases and the J segment 3 bases; nucleotides outside the gene matches: 12. CDR3 size: 19 residues. From germline, CDR1 is LGHNA and CDR2 YSLEER. In DNA form, the CDR3 reads TGCGCCAGCAGCCAAGAAGATTGGGCTAGCGGGGGGCAAAAAGAGACCCAGTACTTC. As protein: CASSQEDWASGGQKETQYF.

The V gene is TRBV4-3, the J gene TRBJ1-4, with D maybe TRBD1 (6 bases). Deletions cut 3 bases from V and 0 bases from J, with 8 bases between. This CDR3 contains 15 residues. Germline CDR1 is LGHNA and CDR2 is YSLEER. CDR3 sequence reads: CASSHYRATNEKLFF. In nucleotides, the CDR3 is TGCGCCAGCAGCCATTACAGGGCAACTAATGAAAAACTGTTTTTT.

The genes are TRBV13 and TRBJ2-2; 8 nucleotides align to TRBD2. This CDR3 has 15 residues. V lost 5 bases to trimming and J lost 3 bases; unmatched junction nucleotides: 5. Germline-derived CDR1 and CDR2 are PRHDT and FYEKMQ (reference sequence). CDR3 in DNA: TGTGCCAGCAGCCGACTAGCGAGTTACACCGGGGAGCTGTTTTTT. Residues: CASSRLASYTGELFF.

This chain connects TRBV28 to TRBJ2-4; 8 bases line up with TRBD1. J lost 11 bases, V lost 4 bases, and 7 bases had no gene match. Germline V gives CDR1 MDHEN, CDR2 SYDVKM. The CDR3 is 13 residues long. CDR3 sequence (DNA): TGTGCCAGCAGTTGGGACAGGCTCGTCCTTCAGTACTTC. This sequence encodes CASSWDRLVLQYF.

In this sample, this clone turned up once. The rearrangement uses TRBV5-1 and TRBJ2-7; D is uncertain. From germline, CDR1 is SGHRS and CDR2 YFSETQ. The ends were cut back, 1 base at V and 1 base at J, with 9 bases in the middle. This CDR3 comprises 14 residues. In DNA form, the CDR3 reads TGCGCCAGCAGCTTGCTTGGCGGATCCTACGAGCAGTACGTC. It is translated as CASSLLGGSYEQYV.

The rearrangement joins TRBV11-3 to TRBJ2-7; a possible D gene is TRBD2 (5 bases). The germline V and J ends were trimmed by 3 bases and 0 bases, with 15 bases remaining between them. The CDR3 runs 16 residues. Germline-derived CDR1 and CDR2 are SGHNT and YENEEA. CDR3 sequence reads: CASSFVVLRVSYEQYF. The CDR3 DNA sequence: TGTGCCAGCAGCTTTGTTGTCCTGCGGGTCTCCTACGAGCAGTACTTC.

This clone has just a few counts. The J gene is TRBJ2-7, the V gene TRBV20-1, with D possibly matching TRBD1 (6 bases). The CDR3 contains 10 residues. The ends were cut back, 7 bases at V and 5 bases at J, with 9 bases in the middle. CDR1 is DFQATT, CDR2 SNEGSKA, per germline (reference sequence). The CDR3 region has the DNA TGCAGTGGGACAGAGAACGAGCAGTACTTC. It specifies CSGTENEQYF.

This chain connects TRBV19 to TRBJ2-1; no firm D call. Germline V gene sequence: CDR1 LNHDA, CDR2 SQIVND (reference sequence). CDR3 size: 13 residues. V was clipped by 3 bases and J by 6 bases, with 9 bases between them. The CDR3 region has the DNA TGTGCCAGTAGTATCTTCGTGCGCAATGAGCAGTTCTTC. Protein sequence: CASSIFVRNEQFF.

In nucleotides, the CDR3 is TGTGCCAGCAGCTTAGTCGGGTCAGGGCGGGGTCGGGCCGGGGAGCTGTTTTTT. It specifies CASSLVGSGRGRAGELFF. The rearrangement uses TRBV7-8 and TRBJ2-2, with a possible D match to TRBD2 (6 bases). Per the germline V gene, CDR1 is SGHVS and CDR2 is FQNEAQ. V lost 1 base to trimming and J lost 6 bases, with 21 bases between them. The CDR3 is 18 residues long.

The V gene is TRBV28, the J gene TRBJ2-2; D is perhaps TRBD2 (6 bases). Trimming took off 1 base at V and 5 bases at J, with 20 bases between the two ends. Germline V gene lookup returns CDR1 MDHEN and CDR2 SYDVKM. This CDR3 has 18 residues. For the CDR3, the DNA is TGTGCCAGCAGTTTATCAGGCCTAGCGTTGAGTAGGACCGGGGAGCTGTTTTTT. Translation: CASSLSGLALSRTGELFF.